The sequence of this T cell receptor (beta chain) was determined in a study of memory CD4+ T cells and cytomegalovirus serostatus. Using immunoSEQ multiplex PCR, the repertoire was profiled, and TCRdb retains in-frame clones only, with some absent. This sample yields 45,000 to 65,000 clones, of which about 78% are seen a single time; 0.77% belongs to the top ten. The sort gate was single viable CD3+CD4+CD8-CD45RO+ cells for memory CD4+ T cells. Positive selection with CD4 microbeads enriched total CD4+ T cells. Unmatched junction bases numbered 10, after V lost 4 bases and J lost 5 bases. The CDR3 contains 15 residues. Germline V CDR1 and CDR2: MGHRA, YSYEKL.

Sequencing used memory CD4+ T cells from blood. The sequence was obtained from an adult in good health and CMV-seronegative. This chain connects TRBV4-1 to TRBJ2-7, with 8 bases fitting TRBD1. Here the CDR3 DNA reads TGCGCCAGCAGCCCCCAGTATGCAGGGGGCGACGAGCAGTACTTC. It yields the protein CASSPQYAGGDEQYF.